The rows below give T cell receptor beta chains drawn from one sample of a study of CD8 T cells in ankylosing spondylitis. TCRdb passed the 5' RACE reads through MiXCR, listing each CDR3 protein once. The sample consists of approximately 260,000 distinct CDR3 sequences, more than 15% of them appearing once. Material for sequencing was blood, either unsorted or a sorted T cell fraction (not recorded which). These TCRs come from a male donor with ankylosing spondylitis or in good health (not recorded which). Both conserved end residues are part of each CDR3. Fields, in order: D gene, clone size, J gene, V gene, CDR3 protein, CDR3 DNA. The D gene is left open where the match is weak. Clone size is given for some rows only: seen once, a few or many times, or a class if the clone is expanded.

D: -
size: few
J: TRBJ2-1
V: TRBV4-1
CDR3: CASSPRTETEQFF
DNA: TGCGCCAGCAGCCCAAGGACGGAAACTGAGCAGTTCTTC

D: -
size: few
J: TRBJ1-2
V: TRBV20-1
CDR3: CSAIGREEGYTF
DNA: TGCAGTGCTATCGGCAGGGAAGAGGGCTACACCTTC

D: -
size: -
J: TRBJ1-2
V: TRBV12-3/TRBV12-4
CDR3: CASTLRDGYTF
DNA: TGTGCCAGCACTTTAAGGGATGGCTACACCTTC

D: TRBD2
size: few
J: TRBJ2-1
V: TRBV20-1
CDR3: CSARDLGPPTSGRHNEQFF
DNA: TGCAGTGCTAGAGACCTAGGACCGCCGACTAGCGGGAGACACAATGAGCAGTTCTTC

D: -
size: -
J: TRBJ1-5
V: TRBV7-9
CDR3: CASSPLAPIPGEPQHF
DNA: TGTGCCAGCAGCCCCTTGGCCCCAATCCCCGGGGAGCCCCAGCATTTT

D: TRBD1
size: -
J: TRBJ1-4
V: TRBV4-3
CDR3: CASSQDSWTGGDEKLFF
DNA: TGCGCCAGCAGCCAAGATTCTTGGACAGGAGGGGATGAAAAACTGTTTTTT

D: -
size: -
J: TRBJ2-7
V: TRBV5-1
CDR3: CASSFPNGNEQYF
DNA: TGCGCCAGCAGCTTCCCTAATGGGAACGAGCAGTACTTC

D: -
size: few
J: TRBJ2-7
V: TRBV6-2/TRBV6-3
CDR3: CASGSGPSYEQYF
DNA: TGTGCCAGCGGGAGTGGCCCTTCCTACGAGCAGTACTTC

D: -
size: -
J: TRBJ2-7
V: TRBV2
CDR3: CASSALYGSIYEQYF
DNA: TGTGCCAGCAGCGCACTTTACGGGAGTATTTACGAGCAGTACTTC

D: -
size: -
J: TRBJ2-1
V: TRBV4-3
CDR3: CASSQGSGKLNEQFF
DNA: TGCGCCAGCAGCCAAGGCAGCGGAAAACTCAATGAGCAGTTCTTC

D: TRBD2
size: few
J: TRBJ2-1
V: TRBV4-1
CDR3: CASSPGTSGANNEQFF
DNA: TGCGCCAGCAGCCCCGGGACTAGCGGGGCCAACAATGAGCAGTTCTTC

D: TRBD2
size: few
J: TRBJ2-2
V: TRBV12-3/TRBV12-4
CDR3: CASSPGTSVPTGELFF
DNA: TGTGCCAGCAGTCCCGGGACTAGCGTCCCCACCGGGGAGCTGTTTTTT

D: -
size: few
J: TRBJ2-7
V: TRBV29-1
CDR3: CSVEDLQGEGSVYEQYF
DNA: TGCAGCGTTGAAGATCTTCAGGGGGAGGGGTCGGTCTACGAGCAGTACTTC

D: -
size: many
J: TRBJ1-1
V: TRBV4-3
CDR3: CASSQDHAGSYTEAFF
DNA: TGCGCCAGCAGCCAAGATCACGCAGGGAGCTACACTGAAGCTTTCTTT

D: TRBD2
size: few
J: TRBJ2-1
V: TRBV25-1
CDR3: CASSVGTSDYNEQFF
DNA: TGTGCCAGCAGTGTGGGGACTAGCGACTACAATGAGCAGTTCTTC

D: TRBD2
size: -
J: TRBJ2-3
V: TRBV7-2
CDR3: CASSLAETSGIFTDTQYF
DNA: TGTGCCAGCAGCTTAGCCGAAACTAGCGGGATCTTTACAGATACGCAGTATTTT

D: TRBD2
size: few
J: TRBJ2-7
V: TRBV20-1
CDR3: CSAGTSDYEQYF
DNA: TGCAGTGCTGGGACTAGCGACTACGAGCAGTACTTC

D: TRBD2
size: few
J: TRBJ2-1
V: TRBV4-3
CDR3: CASSSTLPGLAGGEQFF
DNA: TGCGCCAGCAGCAGCACTCTTCCGGGACTAGCGGGAGGGGAGCAGTTCTTC

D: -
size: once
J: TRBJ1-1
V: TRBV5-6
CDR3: CASSLGEGNTEAFF
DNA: TGTGCCAGCAGCCTAGGGGAGGGGAACACTGAAGCTTTCTTT

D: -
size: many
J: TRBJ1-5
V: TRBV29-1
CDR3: CSVEDWTGTQHF
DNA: TGCAGCGTTGAAGATTGGACCGGTACCCAGCATTTT

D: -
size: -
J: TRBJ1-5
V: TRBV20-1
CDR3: CSARETGERDQPQHF
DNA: TGCAGTGCTAGAGAGACCGGGGAAAGGGATCAGCCCCAGCATTTT